This T cell receptor beta chain is from a study of monozygotic twins with cystic fibrosis. Profiling relied on immunoSEQ multiplex PCR, and the TCRdb table lists in-frame clones only, not all of them. The sample has approximately 27,000 clones; about nine tenths are singletons. V shed 2 bases and J shed 0 bases, with 8 bases lying between them. CDR3 length: 15 residues. CDR1 is SGDLS, CDR2 YYNGEE, per germline. Notes on this clone: Its antigen is not identified.

Study outcomes and limitations: Shared CDR3 numbers were not associated with age, concordance or severity. Monozygotic CF twin pairs shared significantly more nucleotide-identical clonotypes than unrelated CF individuals did. V usage most resembled the co-twin in 13 of 16 pairs.

The TCR originated in a girl aged 2-10 years with cystic fibrosis. Sequencing was performed on blood. The chain employs TRBV9 and TRBJ2-2; the D gene is possibly TRBD1 (6 bases). The CDR3 loop is CASSVRGTNTGELFF. The CDR3 nucleotides are TGTGCCAGCAGCGTCAGGGGAACGAACACCGGGGAGCTGTTTTTT.